These 10 T cell receptor beta chains originate from one sample sequenced in a study of blood T cells in healthy people across ages. Primed by a sample-barcoded 5' primer and a J-beta primer mix, a second PCR proceeded for roughly 6 to 12 cycles. TCRdb called the 5' RACE reads again in MiXCR, with one record for every CDR3 protein. The table includes under 2 million distinct CDR3 sequences, about 35% detected once. What was sequenced was blood. The receptors come from a woman aged 25 to 45 in good health.

This sequence joins TRBV5-1 and TRBJ2-7; 8 bases fit TRBD1. V trimming: 3 bases; J trimming: 3 bases; junction bases outside the gene matches: 8. From germline, CDR1 is SGHRS and CDR2 YFSETQ. The CDR3 totals 15 residues. The CDR3 DNA follows: TGCGCCAGCAGCTCGACAGGGGCGGGATTCTACGAGCAGTACTTC. Residues: CASSSTGAGFYEQYF.

This clonotype turned up a few times. This chain joins TRBV7-9 and TRBJ2-6; TRBD1 matches at 7 bases. Germline CDR1 and CDR2: SEHNR and FQNEAQ (reference sequence). V lost 5 bases to trimming and J lost 0 bases; unmatched junction nucleotides: 10. This CDR3 region has 18 residues. CDR3 region: CASSPRQGLYSGANVLTF. For the CDR3, the DNA is TGTGCCAGCAGCCCCCGACAGGGCCTTTACTCTGGGGCCAACGTCCTGACTTTC.

This clonotype was seen a few times. The chain combines TRBV11-2 with TRBJ2-3; D ambiguous. V was trimmed by 4 bases and J by 0 bases, leaving 20 bases between them. The CDR3 spans 18 residues. The germline CDR1 and CDR2 sequences are SGHAT and FQNNGV. The CDR3 DNA follows: TGTGCCAGCAGCTCCAACCTTATTAATAGGCCAAGCACAGATACGCAGTATTTT. Protein sequence: CASSSNLINRPSTDTQYF.

The V and J genes are TRBV12-3 or TRBV12-4 and TRBJ1-2; D may be TRBD1 (5 bases). This CDR3 region has 15 residues. The V gene lost 3 bases and the J gene lost 7 bases, with 18 bases spanning the gap. CDR3 nucleotide sequence: TGTGCCAGCAGTTTTAATGTCGGTTTAGGGGCTGGCTACACCTTC. This gives the protein CASSFNVGLGAGYTF.

In this sample, this clonotype turned up a few times. The chain uses TRBV7-2 and TRBJ1-6, with 7 bases lining up with TRBD1. Unmatched junction bases numbered 14, after V lost 8 bases and J lost 10 bases. Germline loops: CDR1 SGHTA, CDR2 FQGNSA. The CDR3 length is 15 residues. The CDR3 DNA is TGTGCCAGCCTGAGGGCAGGGGGTTATGTATCACCCCTCCACTTT. It codes for CASLRAGGYVSPLHF.

The gene calls are TRBV15 and TRBJ1-5, with 9 bases aligning to TRBD1. Germline V lookup: CDR1 LNHNV, CDR2 YYDKDF (reference sequence). The CDR3 totals 16 residues. Trimming took 3 bases from V and 4 from J; bases not matched to a gene: 7. DNA for the CDR3: TGTGCCACCAGCAGTACGGGACAGGGATGGAATCAGCCCCAGCATTTT. Translation gives CATSSTGQGWNQPQHF.

The chain uses TRBV5-1 and TRBJ2-6; D gene unclear. The CDR3 is 15 residues long. V was cut by 3 bases and J by 1 base, with 8 bases left in between. Germline V gene sequence: CDR1 SGHRS, CDR2 YFSETQ. The CDR3 spells CASSYDGSGANVLTF. The DNA of the CDR3 is TGCGCCAGCAGCTATGACGGGTCTGGGGCCAACGTCCTGACTTTC.

J is TRBJ2-6 and V is TRBV6-1; unclear D gene. CDR1 is MNHNS, CDR2 SASEGT, per germline. The CDR3 runs 17 residues. V lost 0 bases, J lost 0 bases, and 9 bases lay in between. Here the CDR3 reads CASSEALQTSGANVLTF. CDR3 coding DNA: TGTGCCAGCAGTGAAGCGTTACAGACCTCTGGGGCCAACGTCCTGACTTTC.

For this clonotype: The junction shows a germline mismatch at one end, possibly a read error. V and J are TRBV7-8 and TRBJ1-2; 8 bases agree with TRBD1. This CDR3 has 16 residues. Per the germline V gene, CDR1 is SGHVS and CDR2 is FQNEAQ. The CDR3 spells CAGSFQETGVNYGYTF. For the CDR3, the DNA is TGTGCCGGCAGCTTTCAAGAGACAGGGGTCAACTATGGCTACACCTTC.

The chain is built from TRBV7-9 and TRBJ2-7; 8 bases are a match to TRBD2. The CDR3 consists of 15 residues. The V gene's germline CDR1 is SEHNR and CDR2 FQNEAQ (reference sequence). Unmatched junction bases numbered 8, after V lost 4 bases and J lost 3 bases. The chain's CDR3 is CASSSAGGGSYEQYF. Written as DNA, the CDR3 is TGTGCCAGCAGCTCCGCGGGGGGCGGGAGCTACGAGCAGTACTTC.